The source of this TCR beta chain is a study of patients and donors after allogeneic stem cell transplantation. Via MiXCR, TCRdb re-called the RT-PCR reads, giving one row per CDR3 protein. The table includes about 72,000 distinct CDR3 sequences, around 27% detected once. This clonotype came up a few times. Trimming left V 4 bases short and J 1 base short, with 9 bases between. This CDR3 region has 14 residues. Germline CDR1 is SGHRS and CDR2 is YFSETQ. This clonotype was obtained from a human donor who was either an allogeneic HSCT recipient or a stem cell or donor lymphocyte infusion donor (not recorded which). It is not recorded whose cells these are; they may come from a transplant donor. The sequenced material came from blood, either unsorted or a sorted T cell fraction (not recorded which). The V and J genes are TRBV5-1 and TRBJ2-1, with D perhaps TRBD1 or TRBD2 (6 bases each). The CDR3 loop reads CASSGGLSYNEQFF. The CDR3 nucleotides are TGCGCCAGCAGCGGGGGGCTTTCCTACAATGAGCAGTTCTTC.